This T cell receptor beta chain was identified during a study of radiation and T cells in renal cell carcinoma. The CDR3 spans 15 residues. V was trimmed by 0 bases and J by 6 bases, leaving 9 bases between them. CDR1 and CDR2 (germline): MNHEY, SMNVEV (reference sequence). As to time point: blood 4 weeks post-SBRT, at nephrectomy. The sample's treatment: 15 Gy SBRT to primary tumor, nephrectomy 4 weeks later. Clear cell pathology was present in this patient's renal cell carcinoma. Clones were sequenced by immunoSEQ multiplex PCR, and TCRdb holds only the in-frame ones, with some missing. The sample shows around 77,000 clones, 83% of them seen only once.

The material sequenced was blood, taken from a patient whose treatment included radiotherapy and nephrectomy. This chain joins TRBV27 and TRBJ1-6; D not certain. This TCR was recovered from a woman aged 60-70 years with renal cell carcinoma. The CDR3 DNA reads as TGTGCCAGCAGTTTATCCGCCCCCTTTAATTCACCCCTCCACTTT. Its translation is CASSLSAPFNSPLHF.